This TCR beta chain was recorded in a study of post-analysis software for immune sequencing data. Study-wide context: Progressive-relapsing, secondary progressive and relapsing-remitting multiple sclerosis were among the disease courses included.

Study-level findings and limits: There were five or six TRBV segments more frequent in patients than controls, and TRBV5-6, TRBV5-1 and TRBV20-1 were among them. For normalized Chao1 diversity, multiple sclerosis patients scored significantly lower than controls did.

Unique molecular identifiers were present in the TCR beta cDNA libraries. T cells numbering about 0.85 to 10 million yielded some 520,000 cDNA molecules. TCRdb itself ran the PCR reads through MiXCR, one entry per CDR3 protein. The data show 400,000 to 500,000 distinct CDR3 sequences, 35% to 45% seen once. Germline CDR1 reads MDHEN; CDR2 reads SYDVKM. V shed 6 bases, J shed 3 bases, and the junction held 9 bases outside the gene matches. The CDR3 spans 15 residues. Comment on this clonotype: Its antigen is not known.

The chain links TRBV28 to TRBJ2-7; 9 bases map to TRBD1. The sequencing sample was made of blood. The source is a girl between 2 and 10 years old with multiple sclerosis. The CDR3 spells CASSLAGQGFYEQYF. The CDR3 bases are TGTGCCAGCAGCCTCGCGGGACAGGGCTTCTACGAGCAGTACTTC.